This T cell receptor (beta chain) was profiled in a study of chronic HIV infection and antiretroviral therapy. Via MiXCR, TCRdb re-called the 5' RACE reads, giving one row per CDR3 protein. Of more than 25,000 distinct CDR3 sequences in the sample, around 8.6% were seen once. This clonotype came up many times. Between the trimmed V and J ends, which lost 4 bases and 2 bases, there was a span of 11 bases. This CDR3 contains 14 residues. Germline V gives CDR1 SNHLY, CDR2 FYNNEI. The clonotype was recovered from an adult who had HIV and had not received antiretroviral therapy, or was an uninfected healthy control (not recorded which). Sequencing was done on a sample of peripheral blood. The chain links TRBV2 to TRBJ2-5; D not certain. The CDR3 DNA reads TGTGCCAGCAGTGTCTGGTCGGCGCAAGAGACCCAGTACTTC. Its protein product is CASSVWSAQETQYF.